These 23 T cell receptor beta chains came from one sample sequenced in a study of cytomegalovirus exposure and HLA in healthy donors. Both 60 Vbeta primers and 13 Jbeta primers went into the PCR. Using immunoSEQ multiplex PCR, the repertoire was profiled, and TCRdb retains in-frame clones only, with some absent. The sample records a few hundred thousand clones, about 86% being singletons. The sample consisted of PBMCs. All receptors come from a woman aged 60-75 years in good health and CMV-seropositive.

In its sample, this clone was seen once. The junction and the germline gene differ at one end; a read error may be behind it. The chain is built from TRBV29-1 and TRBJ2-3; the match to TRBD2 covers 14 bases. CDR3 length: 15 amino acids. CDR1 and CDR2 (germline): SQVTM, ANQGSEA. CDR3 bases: TGTGGGACGGGACTAGCGGGAGCGGGCACAGATACGCAGTATTTT. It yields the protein CGTGLAGAGTDTQYF.

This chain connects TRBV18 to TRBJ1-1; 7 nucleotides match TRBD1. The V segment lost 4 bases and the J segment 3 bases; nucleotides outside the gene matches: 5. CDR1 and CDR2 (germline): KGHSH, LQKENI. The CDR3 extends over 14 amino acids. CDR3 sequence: CASSLDTGDTEAFF. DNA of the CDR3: TGTGCCAGCTCACTCGATACAGGGGACACTGAAGCTTTCTTT. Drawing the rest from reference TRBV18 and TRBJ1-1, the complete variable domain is NAGVMQNPRHLVRRRGQEARLRCSPMKGHSHVYWYRQLPEEGLKFMVYLQKENIIDESGMPKERFSAEFPKEGPSILRIQQVVRGDSAAYFCASSLDTGDTEAFFGQGTRLTVV.

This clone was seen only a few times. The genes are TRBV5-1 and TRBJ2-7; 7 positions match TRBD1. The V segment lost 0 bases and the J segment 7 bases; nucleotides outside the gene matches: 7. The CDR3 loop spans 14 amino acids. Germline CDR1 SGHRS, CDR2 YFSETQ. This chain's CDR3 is CASSLGAGGKEQYF. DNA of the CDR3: TGCGCCAGCAGCTTGGGGGCAGGGGGAAAAGAGCAGTACTTC. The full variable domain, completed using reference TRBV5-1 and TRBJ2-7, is KAGVTQTPRYLIKTRGQQVTLSCSPISGHRSVSWYQQTPGQGLQFLFEYFSETQRNKGNFPGRFSGRQFSNSRSEMNVSTLELGDSALYLCASSLGAGGKEQYFGPGTRLTVT.

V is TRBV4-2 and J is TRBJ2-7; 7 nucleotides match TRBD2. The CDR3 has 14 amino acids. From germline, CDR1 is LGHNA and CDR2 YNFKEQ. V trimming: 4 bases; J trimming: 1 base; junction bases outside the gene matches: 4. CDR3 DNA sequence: TGTGCCAGCAGCCGGGCGGGAGAGTCCTACGAGCAGTACTTC. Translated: CASSRAGESYEQYF.

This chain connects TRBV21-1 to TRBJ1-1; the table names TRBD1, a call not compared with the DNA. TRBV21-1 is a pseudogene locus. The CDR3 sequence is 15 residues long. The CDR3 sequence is CASSKVTGQLTEAFF. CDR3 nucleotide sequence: TGTGCCAGCAGCAAAGTTACGGGACAGCTCACTGAAGCTTTCTTT.

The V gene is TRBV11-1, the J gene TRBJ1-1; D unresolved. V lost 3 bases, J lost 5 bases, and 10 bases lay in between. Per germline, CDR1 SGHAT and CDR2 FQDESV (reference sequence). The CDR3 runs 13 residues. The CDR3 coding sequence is TGTGCCAGCAGCTTTTCGGGAGGGACTGAAGCTTTCTTT. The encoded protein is CASSFSGGTEAFF.

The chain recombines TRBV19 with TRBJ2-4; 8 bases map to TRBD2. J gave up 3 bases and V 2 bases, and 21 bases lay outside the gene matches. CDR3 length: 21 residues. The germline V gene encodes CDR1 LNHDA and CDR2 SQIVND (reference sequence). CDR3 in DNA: TGTGCCAGTAGTATAAGAAGACTGACGCAGCGGGAGTATGGGGGCAAAAACATTCAGTACTTC. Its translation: CASSIRRLTQREYGGKNIQYF.

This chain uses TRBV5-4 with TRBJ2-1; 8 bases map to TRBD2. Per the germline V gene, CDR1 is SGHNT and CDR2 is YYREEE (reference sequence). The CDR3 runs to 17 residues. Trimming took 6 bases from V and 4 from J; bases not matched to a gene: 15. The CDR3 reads CASKRNSGEGPYNEQFF. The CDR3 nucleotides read TGTGCCAGCAAACGGAATAGCGGGGAGGGCCCTTACAATGAGCAGTTCTTC.

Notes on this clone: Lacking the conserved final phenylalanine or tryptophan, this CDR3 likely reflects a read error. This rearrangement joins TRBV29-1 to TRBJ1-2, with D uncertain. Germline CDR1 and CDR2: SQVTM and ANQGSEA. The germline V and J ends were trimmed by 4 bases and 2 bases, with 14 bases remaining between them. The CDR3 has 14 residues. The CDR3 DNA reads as TGCAGCGTTGGGTGGCGAGGGTTGAACTATGGCTACACCCTC. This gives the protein CSVGWRGLNYGYTL.

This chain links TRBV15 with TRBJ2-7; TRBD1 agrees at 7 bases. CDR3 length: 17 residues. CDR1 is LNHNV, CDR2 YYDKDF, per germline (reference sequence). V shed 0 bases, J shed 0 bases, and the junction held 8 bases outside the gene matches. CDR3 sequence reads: CATSRDRGQTPSYEQYF. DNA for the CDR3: TGTGCCACCAGCAGAGATCGGGGACAGACGCCCTCCTACGAGCAGTACTTC.

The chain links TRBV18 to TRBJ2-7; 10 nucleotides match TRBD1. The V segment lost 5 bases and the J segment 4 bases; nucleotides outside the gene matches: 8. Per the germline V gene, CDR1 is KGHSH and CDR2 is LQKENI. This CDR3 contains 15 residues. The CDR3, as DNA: TGTGCCAGCTCAAACCTCCGGGACAGGGGTTACGAGCAGTACTTC. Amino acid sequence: CASSNLRDRGYEQYF.

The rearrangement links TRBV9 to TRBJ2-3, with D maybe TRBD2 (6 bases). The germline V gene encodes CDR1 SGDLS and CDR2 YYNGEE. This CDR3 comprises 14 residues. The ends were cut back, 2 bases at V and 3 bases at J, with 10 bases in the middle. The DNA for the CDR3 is TGTGCCAGCAGCGTCGGGAGAGCTACAGATACGCAGTATTTT. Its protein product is CASSVGRATDTQYF.

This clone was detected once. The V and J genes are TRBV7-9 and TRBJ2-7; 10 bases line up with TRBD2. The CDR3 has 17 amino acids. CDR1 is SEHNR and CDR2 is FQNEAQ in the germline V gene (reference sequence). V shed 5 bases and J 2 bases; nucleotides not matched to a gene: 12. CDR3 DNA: TGTGCCAGCAGCCCGGGACTAGCGCACGGAGATCCCTACGAGCAGTACTTC. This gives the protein CASSPGLAHGDPYEQYF. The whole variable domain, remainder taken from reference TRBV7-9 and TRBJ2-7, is DTGVSQNPRHKITKRGQNVTFRCDPISEHNRLYWYRQTLGQGPEFLTYFQNEAQLEKSRLLSDRFSAERPKGSFSTLEIQRTEQGDSAMYLCASSPGLAHGDPYEQYFGPGTRLTVT.

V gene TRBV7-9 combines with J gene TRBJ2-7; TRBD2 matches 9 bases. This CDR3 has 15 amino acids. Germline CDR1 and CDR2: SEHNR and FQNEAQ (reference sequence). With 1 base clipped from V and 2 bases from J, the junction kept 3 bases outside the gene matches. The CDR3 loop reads CASSLVGTSPYEQYF. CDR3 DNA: TGTGCCAGCAGCTTAGTCGGGACTAGCCCCTACGAGCAGTACTTC.

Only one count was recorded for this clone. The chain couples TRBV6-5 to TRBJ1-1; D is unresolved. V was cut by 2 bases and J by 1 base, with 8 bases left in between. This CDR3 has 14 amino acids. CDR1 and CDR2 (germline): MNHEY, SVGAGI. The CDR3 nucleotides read TGTGCCAGCAGTTACGGGCCGGCGAACACTGAAGCTTTCTTT. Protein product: CASSYGPANTEAFF.

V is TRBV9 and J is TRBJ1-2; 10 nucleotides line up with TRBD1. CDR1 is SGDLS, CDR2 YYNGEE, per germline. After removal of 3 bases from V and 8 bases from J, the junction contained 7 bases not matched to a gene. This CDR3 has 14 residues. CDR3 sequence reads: CASSAQRTGGGYTF. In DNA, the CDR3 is TGTGCCAGCAGCGCCCAACGGACAGGGGGAGGCTACACCTTC.

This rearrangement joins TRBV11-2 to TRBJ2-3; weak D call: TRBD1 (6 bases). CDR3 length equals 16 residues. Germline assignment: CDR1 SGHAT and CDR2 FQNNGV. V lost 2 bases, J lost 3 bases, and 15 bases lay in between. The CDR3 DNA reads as TGTGCCAGCAGCTTAAGGGGGTGGGGTGAAACAGATACGCAGTATTTT. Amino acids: CASSLRGWGETDTQYF. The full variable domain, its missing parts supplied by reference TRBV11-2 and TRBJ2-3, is EAGVAQSPRYKIIEKRQSVAFWCNPISGHATLYWYQQILGQGPKLLIQFQNNGVVDDSQLPKDRFSAERLKGVDSTLKIQPAKLEDSAVYLCASSLRGWGETDTQYFGPGTRLTVL.

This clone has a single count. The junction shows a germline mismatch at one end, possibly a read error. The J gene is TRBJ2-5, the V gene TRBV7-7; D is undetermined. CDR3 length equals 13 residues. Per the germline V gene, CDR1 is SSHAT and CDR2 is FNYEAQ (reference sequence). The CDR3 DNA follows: TGTGCTAGCAGCTTAAACAGAGTAGAGACCCAGTACTTC. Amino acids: CASSLNRVETQYF.

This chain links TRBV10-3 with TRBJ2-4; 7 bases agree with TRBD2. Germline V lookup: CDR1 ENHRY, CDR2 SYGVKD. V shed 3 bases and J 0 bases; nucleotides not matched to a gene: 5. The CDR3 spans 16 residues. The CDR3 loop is CAISDVRELAKNIQYF. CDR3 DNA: TGTGCCATCAGTGATGTGCGGGAGTTAGCCAAAAACATTCAGTACTTC.

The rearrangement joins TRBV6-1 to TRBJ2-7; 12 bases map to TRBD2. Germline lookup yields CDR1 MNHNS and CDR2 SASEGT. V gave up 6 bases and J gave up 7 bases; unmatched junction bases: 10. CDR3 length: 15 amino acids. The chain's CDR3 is CASSSTSGSLGEQYF. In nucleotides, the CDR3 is TGTGCCAGCAGCTCGACTAGCGGGAGTCTAGGTGAGCAGTACTTC.

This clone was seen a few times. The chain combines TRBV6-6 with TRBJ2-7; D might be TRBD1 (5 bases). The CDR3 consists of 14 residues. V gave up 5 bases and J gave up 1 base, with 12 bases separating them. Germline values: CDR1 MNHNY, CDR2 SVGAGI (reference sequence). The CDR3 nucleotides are TGTGCCAGCAGTCGACAGTCTGAGTCCTACGAGCAGTACTTC. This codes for CASSRQSESYEQYF.

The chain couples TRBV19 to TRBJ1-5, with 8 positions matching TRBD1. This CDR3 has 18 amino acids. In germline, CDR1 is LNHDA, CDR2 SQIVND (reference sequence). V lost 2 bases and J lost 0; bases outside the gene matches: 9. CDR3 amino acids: CASSITGTGFISNQPQHF. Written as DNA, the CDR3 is TGTGCCAGTAGTATAACCGGGACAGGATTCATTAGCAATCAGCCCCAGCATTTT.

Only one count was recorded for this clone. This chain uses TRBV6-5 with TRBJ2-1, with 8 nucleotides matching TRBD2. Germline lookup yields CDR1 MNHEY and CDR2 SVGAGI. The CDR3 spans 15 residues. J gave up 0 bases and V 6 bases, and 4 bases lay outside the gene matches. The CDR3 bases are TGTGCCAGCAGATCCAGCGGGAGCTCCTACAATGAGCAGTTCTTC. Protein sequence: CASRSSGSSYNEQFF.